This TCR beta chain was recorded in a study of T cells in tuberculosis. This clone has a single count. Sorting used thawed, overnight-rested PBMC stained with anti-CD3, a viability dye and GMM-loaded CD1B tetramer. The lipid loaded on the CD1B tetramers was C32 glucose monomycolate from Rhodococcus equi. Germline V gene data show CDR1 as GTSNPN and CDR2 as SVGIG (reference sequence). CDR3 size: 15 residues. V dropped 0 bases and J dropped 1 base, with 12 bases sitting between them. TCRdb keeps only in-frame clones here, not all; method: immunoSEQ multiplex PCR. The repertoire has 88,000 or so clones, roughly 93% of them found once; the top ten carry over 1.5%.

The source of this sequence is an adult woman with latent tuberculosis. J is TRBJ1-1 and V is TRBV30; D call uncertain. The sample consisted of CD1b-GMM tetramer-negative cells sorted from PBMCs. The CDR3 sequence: CAWSVPDSSNTEAFF. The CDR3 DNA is TGTGCCTGGAGTGTACCGGACTCCTCGAACACTGAAGCTTTCTTT.